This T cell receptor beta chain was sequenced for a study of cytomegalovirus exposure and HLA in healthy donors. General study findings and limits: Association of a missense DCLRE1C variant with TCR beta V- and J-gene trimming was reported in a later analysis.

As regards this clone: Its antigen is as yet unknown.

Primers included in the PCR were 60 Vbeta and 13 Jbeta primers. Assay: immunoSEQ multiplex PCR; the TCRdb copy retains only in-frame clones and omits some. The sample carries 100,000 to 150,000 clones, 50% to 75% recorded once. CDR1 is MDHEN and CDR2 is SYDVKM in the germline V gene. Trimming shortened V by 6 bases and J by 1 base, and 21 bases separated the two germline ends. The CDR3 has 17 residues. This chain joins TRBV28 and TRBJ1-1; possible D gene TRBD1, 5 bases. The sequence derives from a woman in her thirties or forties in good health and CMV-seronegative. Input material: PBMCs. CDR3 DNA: TGTGCCAGCAGCCCGAGTGGTGGGGGAGGGTGGAACACTGAAGCTTTCTTT. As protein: CASSPSGGGGWNTEAFF.